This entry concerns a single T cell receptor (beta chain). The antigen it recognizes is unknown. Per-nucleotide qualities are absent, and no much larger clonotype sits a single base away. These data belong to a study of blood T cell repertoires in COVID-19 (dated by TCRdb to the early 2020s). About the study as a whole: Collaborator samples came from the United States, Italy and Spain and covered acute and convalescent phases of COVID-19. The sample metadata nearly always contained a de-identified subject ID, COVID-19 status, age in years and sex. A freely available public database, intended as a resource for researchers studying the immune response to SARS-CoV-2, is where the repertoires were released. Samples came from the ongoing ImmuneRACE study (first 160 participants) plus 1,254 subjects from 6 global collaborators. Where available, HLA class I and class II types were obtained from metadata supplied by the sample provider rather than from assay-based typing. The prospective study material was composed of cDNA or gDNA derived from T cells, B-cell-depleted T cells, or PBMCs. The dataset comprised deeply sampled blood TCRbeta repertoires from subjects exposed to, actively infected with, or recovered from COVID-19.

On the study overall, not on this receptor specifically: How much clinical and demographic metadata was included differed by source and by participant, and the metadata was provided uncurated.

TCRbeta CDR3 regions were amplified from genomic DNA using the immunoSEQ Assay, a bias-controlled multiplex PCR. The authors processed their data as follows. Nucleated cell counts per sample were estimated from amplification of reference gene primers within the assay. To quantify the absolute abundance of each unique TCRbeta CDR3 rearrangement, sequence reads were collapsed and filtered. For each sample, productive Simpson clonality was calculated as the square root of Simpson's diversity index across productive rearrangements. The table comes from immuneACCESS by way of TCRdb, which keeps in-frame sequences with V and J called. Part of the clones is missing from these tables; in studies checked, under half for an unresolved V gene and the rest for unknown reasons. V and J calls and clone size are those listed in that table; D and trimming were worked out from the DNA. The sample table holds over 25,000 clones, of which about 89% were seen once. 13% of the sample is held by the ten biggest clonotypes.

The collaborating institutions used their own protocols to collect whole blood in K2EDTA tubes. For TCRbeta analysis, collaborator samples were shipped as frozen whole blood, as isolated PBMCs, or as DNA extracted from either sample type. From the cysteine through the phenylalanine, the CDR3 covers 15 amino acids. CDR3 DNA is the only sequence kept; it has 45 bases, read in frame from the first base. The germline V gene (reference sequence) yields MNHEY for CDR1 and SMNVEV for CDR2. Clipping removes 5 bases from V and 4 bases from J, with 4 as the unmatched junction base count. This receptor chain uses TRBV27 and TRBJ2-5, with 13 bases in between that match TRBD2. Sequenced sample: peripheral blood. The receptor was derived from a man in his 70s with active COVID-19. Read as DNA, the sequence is TGTGCCAGCAGTAAAAGGACTAGCGGGAGAGAGACCCAGTACTTC. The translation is CASSKRTSGRETQYF.